This T cell receptor beta chain was captured in a study of CD8+ T cells in alopecia areata (dated by TCRdb to the late 2010s). Concerning the study at large: The treated patients, all with moderate-to-severe alopecia areata, were enrolled in an open-label pilot trial of oral tofacitinib given at 5 to 10 mg twice daily. Patients received tofacitinib for 6 to 18 months and were then followed off drug for 6 months to check for delayed response and recurrence. For the treated patients, the SALT score, which quantifies what percentage of scalp surface area is affected, served as the measure of disease severity. In both human patients and the C3H/HeJ mouse model, the study applied high-throughput TCRbeta sequencing to look at T cell clonal expansion in alopecia areata. In humans, TCRbeta sequencing was performed on scalp tissue and on sorted CD4+ and CD8+ peripheral blood T cells from healthy controls and from patients with patchy or totalis/universalis alopecia areata. Patients on tofacitinib were biopsied at baseline and after 4 and 24 weeks of treatment, and several of the patients also had a later scalp biopsy. Clonality in the scalp was compared among normal scalp (n=4), patchy alopecia areata scalp (n=8), and alopecia totalis/universalis scalp (n=8). RNA came from the PAXgene miRNA kit for fixed scalp, the miRNeasy kit for PBMCs, and the RNeasy kit for mouse skin. TCRbeta CDR3 regions were amplified by immunoSEQ multiplex PCR using 35 Vbeta forward and 13 Jbeta reverse primers.

The library came from the immunoSEQ multiplex PCR assay. To provide template for TCR sequencing, every sample had RNA extracted and reverse transcribed into cDNA. SuperScript III was used to make first-strand cDNA, primed with a 2:1 mix of oligo-dT and random hexamers. Amplification bias was assessed with a synthetic immune receptor repertoire, and residual bias was removed computationally. As for the authors' bioinformatics: Raw reads were preprocessed to remove errors, and CDR3 was defined by IMGT conventions from the conserved cysteine to phenylalanine. Clonality was computed as 1 minus the Shannon entropy, with the entropy normalized by log2 of the number of productive unique TCRs. Whether each scalp clone was CD4 or CD8 was inferred by checking scalp TCRbeta sequences against the CD4 and CD8 repertoires from sorted blood. This immuneACCESS table, as held by TCRdb, lists in-frame sequences with V and J called but not all clones. Of the missing ones, under half trace to an unresolved V gene in checked studies; the others have no known cause. The V and J calls and the clone size are those of that table, but D and trimming were determined from the DNA. This sample is represented by roughly 200,000 clones; about 60% of them were singletons. The top ten clonotypes cover approximately 3.5% of the sample.

This sample's time point label indicates: less than five weeks on oral tofacitinib. Sample treatment or condition, as interpreted from the label and publication: oral pan-JAK inhibitor, 5-10 mg twice daily. Peripheral blood and lesional scalp punch biopsies were obtained from patients with alopecia areata. After PBMCs were isolated by density centrifugation and stained for CD3, CD4 and CD8, a FACSAria was used to sort CD4+ and CD8+ T cells. Note on this clone: It has no known antigen specificity. Within one base of it there is no much larger clone, and no base qualities were kept.

Findings and caveats that apply to the study as a whole: Compared with mice, TCR sequences shared between patients were less clear, possibly partly because of HLA diversity across the patient population. During tofacitinib treatment, many expanded lesional clones stuck around in both scalp and blood, and this persistence may partly explain why relapse happens after treatment is stopped. Higher clonality and more expanded CD8+ clones were observed in lesional scalp than in normal scalp, particularly in alopecia totalis/universalis, a finding suggestive of antigenic drive. Resident alphabeta T cells in normal human skin are also sequenced, complicating scalp TCR repertoire analysis, unlike mouse skin dominated by gammadelta T cells. Tofacitinib significantly lowered scalp clonality and the number of expanded CD8+ clones among the top 100 scalp clones. Because the treated cohort was small and included a single nonresponder, larger studies are needed to assess links between baseline CD8+ expansion and response.

The receptor was isolated from a human donor with alopecia areata. Here the sequenced sample was CD4+ T cells sorted from blood, taken at week 4, from a patient treated with tofacitinib.

The CDR3 amino acid sequence is: CSVPASTYEQYF. The nucleotides are TGCAGCGTTCCGGCCAGTACCTACGAGCAGTACTTC. The chain was built from TRBV29-1 and TRBJ2-7, with no confident D gene call. The junction shows trimming of 5 bases on V and 2 bases on J, plus 10 bases between the germline ends. The CDR3 numbers 12 residues from cysteine through phenylalanine. Only CDR3 DNA is held: 36 bases, read in frame from base 1. From the germline V gene, CDR1 is SQVTM and CDR2 is ANQGSEA.